This section outlines one T cell receptor (beta chain) sequence together with its context. Its antigen is as yet unknown. Time point noted: week 35, safety follow-up. Topical imiquimod was applied with each vaccine dose, which held 300 ug of mutant IDH1 20-mer peptide. Each patient was administered eight vaccinations, scheduled in weeks 1, 3, 5, 7, 11, 15, 19 and 23. TCRdb keeps only in-frame clones here, not all; method: immunoSEQ multiplex PCR. The sample lists 50,000 to 70,000 clones, around 80% occurring once. The data were obtained in a study of a mutant IDH1 vaccine in newly diagnosed glioma. Across the study: Following radiotherapy alone, or alongside temozolomide cycles, vaccination was started after an interval of 4-6 weeks.

The germline CDR1 and CDR2 sequences are SGHTA and FQGNSA. V lost 3 bases and J 10 bases, leaving 7 bases between the germline ends. The CDR3 runs to 11 residues. Material: PBMCs, obtained from a glioma patient whose treatment included an IDH1 peptide vaccine. The receptor comes from a man aged 25-45 years with glioma. The chain combines TRBV7-2 with TRBJ2-1; maybe TRBD2 (5 bases). The CDR3 protein is CASSFPGEQFF. The CDR3 DNA sequence: TGTGCCAGCAGCTTTCCGGGGGAGCAGTTCTTC.